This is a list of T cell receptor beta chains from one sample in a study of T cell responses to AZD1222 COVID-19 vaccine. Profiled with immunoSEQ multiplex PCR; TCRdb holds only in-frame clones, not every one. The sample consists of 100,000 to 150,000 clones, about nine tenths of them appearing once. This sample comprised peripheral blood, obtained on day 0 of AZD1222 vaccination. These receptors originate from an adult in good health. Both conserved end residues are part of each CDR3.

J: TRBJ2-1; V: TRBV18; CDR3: CASSELENEQFF
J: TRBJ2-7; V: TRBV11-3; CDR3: CASSPQGNSYEQYF
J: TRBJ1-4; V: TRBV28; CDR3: CASSLPGDVSEKLFF
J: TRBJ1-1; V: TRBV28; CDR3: CASSFQGGTEAFF
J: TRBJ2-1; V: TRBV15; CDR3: CATSRPGQGRIRNEQFF
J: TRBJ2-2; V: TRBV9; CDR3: CASSVNPTSPNTGELFF
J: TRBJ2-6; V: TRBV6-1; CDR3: CASSVSGAISGANVLTF
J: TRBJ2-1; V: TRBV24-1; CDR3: CATSDLAEGSYNEQFF
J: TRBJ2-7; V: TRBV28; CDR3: CASSFTGDSTYEQYF
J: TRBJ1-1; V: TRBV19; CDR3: CASSIVAGFEAFF
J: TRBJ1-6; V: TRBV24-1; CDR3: CATSEHHNSPLHF
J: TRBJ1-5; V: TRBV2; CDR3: CASSGNSNQPQHF
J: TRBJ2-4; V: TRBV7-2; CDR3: CASSLDRGRVKNIQYF
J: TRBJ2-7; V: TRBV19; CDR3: CASSGDISYEQYF
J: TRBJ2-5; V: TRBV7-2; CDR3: CTSSRHQETQYF
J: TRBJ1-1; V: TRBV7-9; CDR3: CASSFVGAAPEAFF
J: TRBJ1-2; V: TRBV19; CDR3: CASSIDVAANYGYTF
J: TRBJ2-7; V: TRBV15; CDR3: CATSRDRHEQYF
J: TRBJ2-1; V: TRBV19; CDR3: CASSMSPRTSYNEQFF
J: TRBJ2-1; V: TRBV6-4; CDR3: CASSPIQETSYNEQFF
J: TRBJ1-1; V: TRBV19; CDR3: CASRPDRGRTEAFF
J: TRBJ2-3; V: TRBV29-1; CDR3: CSVGSSGGGDTQYF
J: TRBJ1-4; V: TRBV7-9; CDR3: CASSLERATNEKLFF
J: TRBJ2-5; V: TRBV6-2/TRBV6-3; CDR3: CASSYTLAGAQETQYF
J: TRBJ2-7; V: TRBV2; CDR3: CASSEVSGISYEQYF
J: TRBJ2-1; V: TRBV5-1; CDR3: CASSLGGVTYNEQFF
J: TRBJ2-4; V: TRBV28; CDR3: CASRRGTQNIQYF
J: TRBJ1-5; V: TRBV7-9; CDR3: CASSLDGGSNQPQHF
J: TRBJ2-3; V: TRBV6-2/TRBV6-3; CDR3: CASSYSKDTQYF
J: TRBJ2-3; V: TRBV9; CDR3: CASSMEGRPSGDTQYF
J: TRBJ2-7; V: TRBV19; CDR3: CASSPAPVGSYEQYF
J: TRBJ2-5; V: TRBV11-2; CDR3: CASSLVRRETQYF
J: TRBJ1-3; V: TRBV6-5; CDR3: CASSSVVSGNTIYF
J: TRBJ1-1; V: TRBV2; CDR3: CASSVWRNTEAFF
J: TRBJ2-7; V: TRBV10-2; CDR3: CASSESRPVGQYF
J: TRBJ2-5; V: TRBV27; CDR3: CASSLTSGTETQYF
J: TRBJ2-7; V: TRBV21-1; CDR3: CASSKVTRTGRGIDLYEQYF
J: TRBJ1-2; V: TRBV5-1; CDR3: CASSQDLVGGYTF
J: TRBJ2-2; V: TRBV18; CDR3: CASSPGGVNTGELFF
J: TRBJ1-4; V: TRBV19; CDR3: CASSIPTGQSTNEKLFF
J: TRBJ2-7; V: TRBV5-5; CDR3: CASSLAATGVYEQYF
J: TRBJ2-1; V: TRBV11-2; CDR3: CASSPLRGYNEQFF
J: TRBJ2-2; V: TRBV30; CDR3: CAWWGPSGRPTNTGELFF
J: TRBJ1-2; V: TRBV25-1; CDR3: CASSESGGLYGYTF
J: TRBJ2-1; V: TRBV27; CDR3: CASSPSGTSGSYNEQFF